This is a list of T cell receptor beta chains from one sample in a study of shared clonotypes between healthy human individuals. Using immunoSEQ multiplex PCR, the repertoire was profiled, and TCRdb retains in-frame clones only, with some absent. Of about 1 million clones listed, approximately 76% were seen once; the top ten hold less than 1.5%. What was sequenced was memory CD4+ T cells sorted from blood. The receptors come from a man between 18 and 29 years old in good health. The CDR3 runs from the conserved cysteine through the conserved F or W. The D gene is left open where the match is weak. Clone size, where shown, is once, few, many, or a class for clones that have expanded.

j_call clone_size v_call d_call cdr3_nt cdr3_aa
TRBJ2-3 . TRBV7-9 . TGTGCCAGCAGCTTATCGGCGGTCACAGATACGCAGTATTTT CASSLSAVTDTQYF
TRBJ2-7 . TRBV6-5 . TGTGCCAGCAGCACGATGACCACCTACGAGCAGTACTTC CASSTMTTYEQYF
TRBJ1-5 . TRBV19 . TGTGCCAGTAGTACAGGGAAGAGCAATCAGCCCCAGCATTTT CASSTGKSNQPQHF
TRBJ2-1 few TRBV5-6 TRBD2 TGTGCCAGCAGCTTTAGGACTAGCGGGGGGGAGCAGTTCTTC CASSFRTSGGEQFF
TRBJ2-7 . TRBV28 . TGTGCCAGCCACCCCCCCATGGCCGGGGGCGAGCAGTACTTC CASHPPMAGGEQYF
TRBJ1-2 . TRBV19 TRBD1 TGTGCCAGTAGTGAAGCCGGGACAGGGGTTCGCCATGGCTACACCTTC CASSEAGTGVRHGYTF
TRBJ2-7 . TRBV28 . TGTGCCAGCAGTTCCTCCATTGGTGGTTCCTACGAGCAGTACTTC CASSSSIGGSYEQYF
TRBJ1-5 . TRBV28 . TGTGCCAGCAGCCCTGGACAGAAGTATAGCAATCAGCCCCAGCATTTT CASSPGQKYSNQPQHF
TRBJ1-1 . TRBV9 . TGTGCCAGCAGCCCAGTACAGGGCGGTGCTTTCTTT CASSPVQGGAFF
TRBJ1-5 . TRBV19 TRBD1 TGTGCCTCAACAAGACAGGGGAGCAATCAGCCCCAGCATTTT CASTRQGSNQPQHF
TRBJ2-2 . TRBV9 . TGTGCCAGCAGCTCCCAGGGTGGCGGCGGGGAGCTGTTTTTT CASSSQGGGGELFF
TRBJ2-6 . TRBV5-4 . TGTGCCACCCAGGGCTCTGGGGCCAACGTCCTGACTTTC CATQGSGANVLTF
TRBJ2-1 few TRBV2 . TGTGCCAGCAGGAGGAGGGGCCTTCGGGACAATGAGCAGTTCTTC CASRRRGLRDNEQFF
TRBJ1-1 . TRBV28 TRBD1 TGTGCCAGCAGTTTATTTCTCGGGACAGGGGATACTGAAGCTTTCTTT CASSLFLGTGDTEAFF
TRBJ1-1 . TRBV27 . TGTGCCAGCAGTTGGGGGACTGGGTCGAACACTGAAGCTTTCTTT CASSWGTGSNTEAFF
TRBJ1-4 . TRBV28 . TGTGCTAGCAGTTTACACAGGGTGGGGTCAACTAATGAAAAACTGTTTTTT CASSLHRVGSTNEKLFF
TRBJ2-3 . TRBV18 TRBD2 TGTGCCAGCTCACCGCGACTAGCGGCAGATACGCAGTATTTT CASSPRLAADTQYF